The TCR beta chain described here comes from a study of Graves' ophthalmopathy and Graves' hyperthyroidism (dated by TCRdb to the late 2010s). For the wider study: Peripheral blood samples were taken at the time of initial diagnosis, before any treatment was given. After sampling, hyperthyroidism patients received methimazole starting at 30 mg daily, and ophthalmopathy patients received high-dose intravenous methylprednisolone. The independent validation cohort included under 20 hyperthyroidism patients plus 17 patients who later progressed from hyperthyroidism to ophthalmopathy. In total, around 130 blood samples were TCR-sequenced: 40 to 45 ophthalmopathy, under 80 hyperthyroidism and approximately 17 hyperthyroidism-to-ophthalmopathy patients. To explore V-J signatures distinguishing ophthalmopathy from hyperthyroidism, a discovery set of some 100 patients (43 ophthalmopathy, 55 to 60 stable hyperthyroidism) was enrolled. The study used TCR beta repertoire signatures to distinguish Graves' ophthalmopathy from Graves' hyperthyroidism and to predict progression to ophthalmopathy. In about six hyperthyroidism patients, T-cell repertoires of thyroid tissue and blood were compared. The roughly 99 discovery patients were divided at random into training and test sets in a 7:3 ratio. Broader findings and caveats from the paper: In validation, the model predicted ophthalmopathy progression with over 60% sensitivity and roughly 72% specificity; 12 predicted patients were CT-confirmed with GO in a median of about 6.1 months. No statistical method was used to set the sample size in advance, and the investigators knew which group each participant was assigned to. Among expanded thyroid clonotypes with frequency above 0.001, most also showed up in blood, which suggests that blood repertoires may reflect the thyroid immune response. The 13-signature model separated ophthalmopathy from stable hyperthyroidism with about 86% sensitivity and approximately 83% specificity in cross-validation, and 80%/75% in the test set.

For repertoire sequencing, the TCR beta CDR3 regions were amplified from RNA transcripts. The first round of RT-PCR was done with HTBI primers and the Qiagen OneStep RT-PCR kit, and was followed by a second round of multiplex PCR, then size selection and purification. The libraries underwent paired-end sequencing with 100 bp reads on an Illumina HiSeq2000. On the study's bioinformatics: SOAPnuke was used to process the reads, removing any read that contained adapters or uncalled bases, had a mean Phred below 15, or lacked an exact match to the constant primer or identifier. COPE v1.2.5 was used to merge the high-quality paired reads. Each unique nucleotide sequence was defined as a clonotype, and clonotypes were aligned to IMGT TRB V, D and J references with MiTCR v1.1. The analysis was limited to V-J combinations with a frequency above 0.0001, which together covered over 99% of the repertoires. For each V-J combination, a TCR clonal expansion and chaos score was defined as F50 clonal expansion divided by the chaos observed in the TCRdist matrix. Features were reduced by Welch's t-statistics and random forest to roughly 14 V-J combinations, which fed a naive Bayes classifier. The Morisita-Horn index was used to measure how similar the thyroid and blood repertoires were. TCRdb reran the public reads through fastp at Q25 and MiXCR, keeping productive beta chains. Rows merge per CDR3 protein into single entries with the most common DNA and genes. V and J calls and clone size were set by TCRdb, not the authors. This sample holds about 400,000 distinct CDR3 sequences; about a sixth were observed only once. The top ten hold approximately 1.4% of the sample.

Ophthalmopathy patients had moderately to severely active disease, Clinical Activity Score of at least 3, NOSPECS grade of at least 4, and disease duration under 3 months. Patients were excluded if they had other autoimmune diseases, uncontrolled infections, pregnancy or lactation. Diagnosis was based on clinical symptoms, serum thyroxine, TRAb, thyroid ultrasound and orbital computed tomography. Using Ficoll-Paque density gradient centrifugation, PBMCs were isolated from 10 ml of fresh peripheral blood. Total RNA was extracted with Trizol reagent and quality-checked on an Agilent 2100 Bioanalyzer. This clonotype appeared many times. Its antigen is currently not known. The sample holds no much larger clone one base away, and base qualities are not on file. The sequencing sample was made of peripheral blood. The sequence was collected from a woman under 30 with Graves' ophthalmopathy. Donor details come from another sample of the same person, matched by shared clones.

The DNA sequence is as follows: TGTGCCAGCAGCGTGACGCGACGGGACAATGTCTTCTGGAACTATGGCTACACCTTC. The translation is CASSVTRRDNVFWNYGYTF. The rearranged segments are TRBV3-1 and TRBJ1-2; the best D guess is TRBD1, with 6 bases matching. A distance of 27 bases separates the germline ends of V and J, which lose 5 bases and 2 bases respectively. Reading the germline V gene (reference sequence) gives CDR1 LGHDT and CDR2 YNNKEL. From the cysteine up to the phenylalanine, the CDR3 has a length of 19 residues. Only the CDR3 part of the read is kept: 57 bases, read in frame from the first base.